The clone carrying this T cell receptor (beta chain) was detected only once. Original processing methods: Counts of nucleated cells, estimated from reference gene primer amplification, were obtained. Repertoires were generated with immunoSEQ multiplex PCR, while TCRdb's copy carries only in-frame clones and drops some. The DNA was the basis for D and trimming; V, J and clone size are from that table. Among roughly 110,000 clones listed, 70% to 90% were seen once. This sample is part of a study of blood T cell repertoires in COVID-19. Study context: Sample material is recorded as cDNA or gDNA derived from T cells, B-cell-depleted T cells, or PBMCs.

V lost 3 bases and J lost 6; bases outside the gene matches: 4. CDR3 length: 14 residues. The germline CDR1 and CDR2 sequences are LGHNA and YSLEER. Sequenced input: peripheral blood. The rearrangement uses TRBV4-3 and TRBJ2-2; 7 positions agree with TRBD1. The source is a man aged 45 to 65 with active or convalescent COVID-19. For the CDR3, the DNA is TGCGCCAGCAGCCAGATGACAGGGTCCGGGGAGCTGTTTTTT. Translated, it gives CASSQMTGSGELFF.